Sequencing of this TCR beta chain was carried out in a study of T cells in Graves' hyperthyroidism and ophthalmopathy. Study-level findings and limits: Most thyroid clonotypes expanded above 0.001 were also detected in blood. For ophthalmopathy, model prediction preceded onset by a median about six months.

There were TCR beta CDR3 regions amplified from RNA transcripts. In the first-round RT-PCR of the TCR CDR3, the HTBI primer set was used. TCRdb independently ran MiXCR on the multiplex PCR reads; one entry per CDR3 protein. The repertoire holds around 340,000 distinct CDR3 sequences, with 18% as singletons. This clonotype was detected a few times. Antigen unknown. Uncontrolled infection, other autoimmune disease, pregnancy or lactation led to exclusion. Together with thyroid ultrasound, orbital computed tomography, serum thyroxine and TRAb, clinical symptoms were used for diagnoses. The CDR3 totals 15 residues. In germline, CDR1 is SGDLS, CDR2 YYNGEE. J was trimmed by 3 bases and V by 1 base; bases with no gene match: 3.

The sample comprised blood. The chain has TRBV9 and TRBJ2-2, with 7 bases matching TRBD1. The origin of this receptor is a woman aged 50 to 65 with Graves' hyperthyroidism. The CDR3 region has the DNA TGTGCCAGCAGCGTAACCGGGACAGACACCGGGGAGCTGTTTTTT. It specifies CASSVTGTDTGELFF.